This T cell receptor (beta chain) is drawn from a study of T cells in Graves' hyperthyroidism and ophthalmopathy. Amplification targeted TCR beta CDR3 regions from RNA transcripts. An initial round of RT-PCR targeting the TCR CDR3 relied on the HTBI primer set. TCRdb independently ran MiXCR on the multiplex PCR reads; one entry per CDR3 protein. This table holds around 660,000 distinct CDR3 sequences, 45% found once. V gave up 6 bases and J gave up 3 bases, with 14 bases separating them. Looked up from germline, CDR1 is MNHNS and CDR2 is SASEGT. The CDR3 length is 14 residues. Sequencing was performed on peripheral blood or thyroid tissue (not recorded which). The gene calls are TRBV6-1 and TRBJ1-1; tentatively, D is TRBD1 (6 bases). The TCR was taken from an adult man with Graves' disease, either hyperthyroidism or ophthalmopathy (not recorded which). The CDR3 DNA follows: TGTGCCAGCAGGATGACTTCAGGGGACACTGAAGCTTTCTTT. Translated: CASRMTSGDTEAFF.